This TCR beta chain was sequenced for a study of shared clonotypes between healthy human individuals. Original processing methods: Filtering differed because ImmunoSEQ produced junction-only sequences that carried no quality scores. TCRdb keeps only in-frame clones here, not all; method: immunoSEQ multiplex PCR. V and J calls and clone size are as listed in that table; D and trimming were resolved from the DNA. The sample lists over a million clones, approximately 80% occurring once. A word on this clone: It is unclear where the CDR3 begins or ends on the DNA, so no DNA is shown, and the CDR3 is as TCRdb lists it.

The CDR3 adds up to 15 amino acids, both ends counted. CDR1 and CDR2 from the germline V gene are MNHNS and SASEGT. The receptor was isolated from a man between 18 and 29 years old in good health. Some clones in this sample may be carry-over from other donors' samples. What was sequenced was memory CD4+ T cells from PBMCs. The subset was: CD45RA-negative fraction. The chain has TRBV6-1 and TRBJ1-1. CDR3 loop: CASSSSSSGGTEAFF.